Each of the 29 T cell receptor beta chains below was sequenced from the same sample in a study of cytomegalovirus exposure and HLA in healthy donors. PCR employed 60 Vbeta and 13 Jbeta primers. Produced via immunoSEQ multiplex PCR; TCRdb's table is partial and in-frame only. This table holds 200,000 to 300,000 clones, 85% found once. Sequenced: PBMCs. Receptors were obtained from a girl aged 2-10 years in good health and CMV-seronegative.

This sequence joins TRBV5-1 and TRBJ2-5, with 7 bases lining up with TRBD2. CDR3 length: 16 residues. Germline trimming cut 3 bases from V and 0 bases from J; bases unmatched to any gene: 8. CDR1 and CDR2 (germline): SGHRS, YFSETQ. DNA of the CDR3: TGCGCCAGCAGCTCGCCTCCGGGGGGTTACCAAGAGACCCAGTACTTC. This translates into CASSSPPGGYQETQYF.

The genes are TRBV5-1 and TRBJ1-1; no clear D. Germline CDR1 SGHRS, CDR2 YFSETQ. The CDR3 is made up of 13 amino acids. V shed 2 bases and J shed 2 bases, with 7 bases lying between them. Here the CDR3 reads CASSLTDNTEAFF. CDR3 DNA: TGCGCCAGCAGCTTAACAGATAACACTGAAGCTTTCTTT.

The V and J genes are TRBV6-6 and TRBJ1-3; 8 bases map to TRBD1. Germline trimming cut 6 bases from V and 4 bases from J; bases unmatched to any gene: 5. The length of the CDR3 is 14 residues. The germline CDR1 and CDR2 sequences are MNHNY and SVGAGI (reference sequence). The CDR3 nucleotides read TGTGCCAGCAGCCGACAGGGGAGCGGAAACACCATATATTTT. Amino acids: CASSRQGSGNTIYF.

The chain uses TRBV27 and TRBJ2-2; TRBD2 might be the D (6 bases). The V end was cut by 5 bases, the J end by 4 bases, with 14 bases between. The CDR3 consists of 15 residues. Germline CDR1 MNHEY, CDR2 SMNVEV (reference sequence). The CDR3 sequence: CASSNPGLATGELFF. The CDR3 coding sequence is TGTGCCAGCAGTAACCCGGGACTTGCCACCGGGGAGCTGTTTTTT.

V is TRBV4-1 and J is TRBJ2-7; 10 nucleotides match TRBD1. Germline lookup yields CDR1 MGHRA and CDR2 YSYEKL. CDR3 length equals 19 residues. V shed 0 bases and J 2 bases; nucleotides not matched to a gene: 13. The CDR3 coding sequence is TGCGCCAGCAGCCAAGAAGAATTAAGTAGGGACAGGGGCACCTACGAGCAGTACTTC. This sequence encodes CASSQEELSRDRGTYEQYF.

The rearrangement joins TRBV4-1 to TRBJ2-7, with 9 bases aligning to TRBD2. The CDR3 loop spans 17 amino acids. V lost 0 bases to trimming and J lost 2 bases; unmatched junction nucleotides: 8. Per germline, CDR1 MGHRA and CDR2 YSYEKL. Here the CDR3 DNA reads TGCGCCAGCAGCCAAGATCGGCAGGGACTAGCAGCCTACGAGCAGTACTTC. It is translated as CASSQDRQGLAAYEQYF.

The chain carries TRBV30 and TRBJ1-3; 7 nucleotides match TRBD1. The CDR3 has 14 residues. V lost 4 bases and J lost 2; bases outside the gene matches: 5. Per the germline V gene, CDR1 is GTSNPN and CDR2 is SVGIG (reference sequence). The chain's CDR3 is CAWNQGVPGNTIYF. The CDR3 bases are TGTGCCTGGAACCAGGGGGTACCTGGAAACACCATATATTTT.

CDR3 sequence (DNA): TGTGCCAGCAGCTCCAGGACTAGCGGGGGGATCTACGAGCAGTACTTC. It codes for CASSSRTSGGIYEQYF. The chain is built from TRBV7-2 and TRBJ2-7; 14 nucleotides line up with TRBD2. The V segment lost 4 bases and the J segment 3 bases; nucleotides outside the gene matches: 5. The CDR3 covers 16 residues. Per the germline V gene, CDR1 is SGHTA and CDR2 is FQGNSA.

This chain joins TRBV19 and TRBJ2-1; 9 bases are a match to TRBD1. Losses at the gene ends were 5 bases for V and 5 bases for J; bases not matched to a gene: 10. CDR3 size: 16 residues. Germline CDR1 LNHDA, CDR2 SQIVND (reference sequence). The CDR3 here is CASSLPTGTGNNEQFF. CDR3 DNA sequence: TGTGCCAGTAGTCTCCCCACCGGGACAGGGAACAATGAGCAGTTCTTC.

Points on this clone: Because the CDR3's place on the DNA is in doubt, the DNA is left out and the CDR3 is given as listed by TCRdb. V is TRBV6-5 and J is TRBJ1-4. CDR1 MNHEY and CDR2 SVGAGI come from the germline V gene. The CDR3 extends over 15 residues, inclusive of both ends. CDR3: CASSTSGATNEKLFF.

The chain has TRBV30 and TRBJ2-2; 9 nucleotides match TRBD1. Germline CDR1 is GTSNPN and CDR2 is SVGIG (reference sequence). V shed 3 bases and J 1 base; nucleotides not matched to a gene: 3. The CDR3 sequence is 15 residues long. This CDR3 is CAWRQGARNTGELFF. CDR3 DNA sequence: TGTGCCTGGAGACAGGGGGCAAGGAACACCGGGGAGCTGTTTTTT.

The chain is built from TRBV30 and TRBJ1-5, with 9 bases that match TRBD1. V lost 2 bases to trimming and J lost 7 bases; unmatched junction nucleotides: 3. The CDR3 is 13 amino acids. Germline V CDR1 and CDR2: GTSNPN, SVGIG (reference sequence). Here the CDR3 DNA reads TGTGCCTGGAGTTCCGACAGGGGGCAGCCCCAGCATTTT. It specifies CAWSSDRGQPQHF.

V and J are TRBV6-1 and TRBJ2-7; 10 positions agree with TRBD1. Trimming took 8 bases from V and 0 from J; bases not matched to a gene: 7. Germline V gives CDR1 MNHNS, CDR2 SASEGT. The CDR3 runs to 15 residues. CDR3 nucleotide sequence: TGTGCCAGCGGATACCGGGACAGGGGCTCCTACGAGCAGTACTTC. Translating it yields CASGYRDRGSYEQYF.

The genes are TRBV19 and TRBJ2-5; D gene unclear. The CDR3 totals 13 residues. CDR1 is LNHDA, CDR2 SQIVND, per germline (reference sequence). V was shortened by 2 bases and J by 4 bases, with 8 bases between the two germline ends. CDR3 residues: CASSIQAGETQYF. The CDR3 DNA sequence: TGTGCCAGTAGTATACAGGCTGGAGAGACCCAGTACTTC. Combining the CDR3 with reference TRBV19 and TRBJ2-5 gives the whole variable domain DGGITQSPKYLFRKEGQNVTLSCEQNLNHDAMYWYRQDPGQGLRLIYYSQIVNDFQKGDIAEGYSVSREKKESFPLTVTSAQKNPTAFYLCASSIQAGETQYFGPGTRLLVL.

The genes are TRBV19 and TRBJ1-5; no firm D call. The CDR3 is made up of 12 amino acids. The V end was cut by 5 bases, the J end by 6 bases, with 8 bases between. The V gene's germline CDR1 is LNHDA and CDR2 SQIVND (reference sequence). Written as DNA, the CDR3 is TGTGCCAGTAGTTTTCGAGGTCAGCCCCAGCATTTT. Protein: CASSFRGQPQHF. Full variable domain (outside the CDR3, taken from reference TRBV19 and TRBJ1-5): DGGITQSPKYLFRKEGQNVTLSCEQNLNHDAMYWYRQDPGQGLRLIYYSQIVNDFQKGDIAEGYSVSREKKESFPLTVTSAQKNPTAFYLCASSFRGQPQHFGDGTRLSIL.

DNA of the CDR3: TGTGCCAGCAGTGGAGACTCCTACGAGCAGTACTTC. Translating it yields CASSGDSYEQYF. This rearrangement joins TRBV27 to TRBJ2-7, with no clear D. The CDR3 covers 12 residues. Per the germline V gene, CDR1 is MNHEY and CDR2 is SMNVEV (reference sequence). The ends were cut back, 5 bases at V and 0 bases at J, with 5 bases in the middle.

The V and J genes are TRBV7-3 and TRBJ1-1; D possibly corresponds to TRBD1 (6 bases). This CDR3 is 15 amino acids long. Trimming cost V 8 bases and J 0 bases, with 16 bases left between them. CDR1 and CDR2 from the germline V gene are SGHTA and FQGTGA. CDR3: CASRSGEILNTEAFF. CDR3 in DNA: TGTGCCAGCCGGTCAGGGGAAATTCTGAACACTGAAGCTTTCTTT.

The V and J genes are TRBV19 and TRBJ1-5; a weak D match, TRBD1 (5 bases). Looked up from germline, CDR1 is LNHDA and CDR2 is SQIVND (reference sequence). V shed 4 bases and J shed 1 base, with 14 bases lying between them. The CDR3 sequence is 16 residues long. CDR3 DNA: TGTGCCAGTAGTAGGCATCGGGGGGAAAGCAATCAGCCCCAGCATTTT. Its translation: CASSRHRGESNQPQHF.

Details on this clone: A junction end diverges from the germline sequence, so it may reflect a read error. The rearrangement uses TRBV4-1 and TRBJ2-7, with TRBD2 identical over 8 bases. The CDR3 extends over 15 amino acids. Germline assignment: CDR1 MGHRA and CDR2 YSYEKL. In DNA form, the CDR3 reads TGCGCCAGCAGCCAAGCTCAGGGCGGGAGGTACGAGCAGAACTTC. Protein sequence: CASSQAQGGRYEQNF.

The rearrangement links TRBV5-1 to TRBJ2-7; 8 bases are shared with TRBD1. With 1 base clipped from V and 5 bases from J, the junction kept 5 bases outside the gene matches. Germline V gives CDR1 SGHRS, CDR2 YFSETQ. This CDR3 region has 14 residues. The CDR3 reads CASSLWAGGNEQYF. CDR3 coding DNA: TGCGCCAGCAGCTTGTGGGCAGGGGGCAACGAGCAGTACTTC.

The rearrangement links TRBV5-1 to TRBJ1-3, with 10 bases that match TRBD1. J lost 4 bases, V lost 2 bases, and 3 bases had no gene match. Germline V gene data show CDR1 as SGHRS and CDR2 as YFSETQ. The CDR3 is 15 residues long. CDR3 sequence (DNA): TGCGCCAGCAGCTTCGGACAGGGGGGAGGAAACACCATATATTTT. Protein: CASSFGQGGGNTIYF. Variable domain in full (rest from reference TRBV5-1 and TRBJ1-3): KAGVTQTPRYLIKTRGQQVTLSCSPISGHRSVSWYQQTPGQGLQFLFEYFSETQRNKGNFPGRFSGRQFSNSRSEMNVSTLELGDSALYLCASSFGQGGGNTIYFGEGSWLTVV.

V usage is TRBV6-6 and J usage is TRBJ1-2; no definite D call. This CDR3 is 13 amino acids long. The V end lost 3 bases, the J end lost 3 bases, and 8 bases lay between the germline ends. Per germline, CDR1 MNHNY and CDR2 SVGAGI (reference sequence). The CDR3 reads CASSYNPDYGYTF. CDR3 DNA sequence: TGTGCCAGCAGTTATAATCCGGACTATGGCTACACCTTC.

The V gene is TRBV2, the J gene TRBJ1-2; 9 bases fit TRBD1. This CDR3 contains 16 residues. Germline values: CDR1 SNHLY, CDR2 FYNNEI. V lost 6 bases and J lost 1; bases outside the gene matches: 9. The CDR3 reads CASRGTGLTLNYGYTF. The DNA of the CDR3 is TGTGCCAGCAGAGGGACAGGGTTGACCCTTAACTATGGCTACACCTTC.

This clone has more than one count but fewer than ten. The chain combines TRBV6-6 with TRBJ2-7; 10 bases are a match to TRBD1. The germline V gene has CDR1 MNHNY and CDR2 SVGAGI (reference sequence). The CDR3 consists of 14 residues. V lost 6 bases, J lost 5 bases, and 7 bases stayed unmatched. The DNA of the CDR3 is TGTGCCAGCAGCCTCCGGGACAGGGGCGACGAGCAGTACTTC. This codes for CASSLRDRGDEQYF.

This chain joins TRBV2 and TRBJ1-6; no firm D call. Germline V gene data show CDR1 as SNHLY and CDR2 as FYNNEI. Deletions cut 11 bases from V and 2 bases from J, with 13 bases between. The CDR3 totals 14 residues. The CDR3 here is CAGVQLPYNSPLHF. The CDR3 DNA reads as TGTGCCGGCGTACAGCTCCCCTATAATTCACCCCTCCACTTT.

Only one count was recorded for this clone. This chain links TRBV5-1 with TRBJ2-1; the match to TRBD1 covers 8 bases. Per germline, CDR1 SGHRS and CDR2 YFSETQ. With 0 bases clipped from V and 8 bases from J, the junction kept 4 bases outside the gene matches. This CDR3 region has 14 residues. CDR3 sequence: CASSLGQGYHEQFF. The CDR3 DNA reads TGCGCCAGCAGCTTGGGACAGGGGTACCATGAGCAGTTCTTC.

The chain recombines TRBV5-1 with TRBJ1-1; 9 nucleotides align to TRBD1. V lost 4 bases and J lost 2; bases outside the gene matches: 9. CDR1 is SGHRS and CDR2 is YFSETQ in the germline V gene. The CDR3 is 16 amino acids. The CDR3 spells CASSQGGTGPNTEAFF. DNA for the CDR3: TGCGCCAGCAGCCAGGGGGGGACAGGGCCCAACACTGAAGCTTTCTTT.

The chain carries TRBV5-1 and TRBJ2-2, with 7 bases fitting TRBD2. V was pared by 1 base and J by 2 bases, with 5 bases of the junction left unmatched. Germline V CDR1 and CDR2: SGHRS, YFSETQ. CDR3 length: 16 amino acids. The CDR3 nucleotides are TGCGCCAGCAGCTTGATCAGCGGGGCCAACACCGGGGAGCTGTTTTTT. Amino acids: CASSLISGANTGELFF.

V is TRBV19 and J is TRBJ1-4; TRBD1 matches 8 bases. The V segment lost 5 bases and the J segment 2 bases; nucleotides outside the gene matches: 4. Per germline, CDR1 LNHDA and CDR2 SQIVND (reference sequence). The CDR3 has 15 residues. CDR3 loop: CASSLWTGTNEKLFF. The CDR3 DNA follows: TGTGCCAGTAGTCTTTGGACAGGGACTAATGAAAAACTGTTTTTT.